This T cell receptor beta chain was obtained from a study of T cells after yellow fever vaccination. Germline CDR1 reads ENHRY; CDR2 reads SYGVKD. The CDR3 is 14 residues long. V dropped 3 bases and J dropped 2; count of bases not matched to a gene: 3. Study-wide points: The booster response re-showed most primary clones: about 96% CD4, roughly 91% CD8.

With respect to this clonotype: What it binds is not known.

TCRdb re-called the 5' RACE reads through MiXCR, storing one row per CDR3 protein. The table lists under 700,000 distinct CDR3 sequences, about a sixth of them singletons, with around a sixth in the top ten. The rearrangement joins TRBV10-3 to TRBJ2-5, with 7 nucleotides matching TRBD1. The receptor's source is a man aged 18 to 30 who received the YFV17D yellow fever vaccine. Source: PBMCs, taken more than 4 days after the first yellow fever vaccination. The CDR3 DNA sequence: TGTGCCATCAGTGATTGGGGACAGCAAGAGACCCAGTACTTC. This translates into CAISDWGQQETQYF.